Listed below are T cell receptor beta chains from one sample, sequenced in a study of molecular identifiers for immune sequencing clone quantification. TCRdb reprocessed the PCR reads with MiXCR, giving one entry per CDR3 protein. The repertoire includes roughly 300,000 distinct CDR3 sequences, 24% of them detected once, and roughly 0.7% sits in the top ten. Sequenced: naive CD8+ T cells from blood, with Jurkat cell RNA spiked in. The receptors come from a human donor in good health. Some libraries in this study had Jurkat cell RNA spiked in. Both conserved end residues are part of each CDR3. A D gene is named only where the DNA matches it firmly. Where a row states a size, it is once, few, many or the class of an expanded clone; other rows omit it.

J gene,V gene,D gene,clone size,CDR3 DNA,CDR3 protein
TRBJ2-3,TRBV27,TRBD2,once,TGTGCCAGCAGTTTAAGCGCGGGGGGGGCCGATCCGCCGTATTTT,CASSLSAGGADPPYF
TRBJ2-7,TRBV29-1,NA,many,TGCAGCGCTTCCGGGACGGCCCGCGGCAGCTCCTACGAGCAGTACTTC,CSASGTARGSSYEQYF
TRBJ1-5,TRBV27,NA,NA,TGTGCCGGCAGTTTAGTAGGACACAATCAGCCCCAGCATTTT,CAGSLVGHNQPQHF
TRBJ2-7,TRBV6-5,TRBD1,NA,TGTGCCAGCAGTTACGGGACAGGGCTAGCCGAGCAGTACTTC,CASSYGTGLAEQYF
TRBJ1-1,TRBV4-3,NA,few,TGCGCCAGCAGCCAAGATGGGGGTCCGGTCACTGAAGCTTTCTTT,CASSQDGGPVTEAFF
TRBJ2-7,TRBV20-1,TRBD2,NA,TGCAGTGCTATGACTAGCGGGAGAAGGACCTACGAGCAGTACTTC,CSAMTSGRRTYEQYF
TRBJ1-1,TRBV28,NA,few,TGTGCCAGCAGTATCGCGGGACATTTTGCCACTGAAGCTTTCTTT,CASSIAGHFATEAFF
TRBJ2-6,TRBV11-2,NA,NA,TGTGCCAGCAGCGAGGGGGTTGTTTCTGGGGCCAACGTCCTGACTTTC,CASSEGVVSGANVLTF
TRBJ1-4,TRBV14,TRBD1,many,TGTGCCAGCAGCCCCCGGAGGGGACAGGGGTTCGAAAAACTGTTTTTT,CASSPRRGQGFEKLFF
TRBJ1-5,TRBV19,TRBD1,once,TGTGCCGGTAGTACAGGGGGCAGGAGCAATCAGCCCCAGCATTTT,CAGSTGGRSNQPQHF
TRBJ2-3,TRBV2,TRBD2,few,TGTGCCAGCAGTGTCGGAAGCGGGAGAGATACGCAGTATTTT,CASSVGSGRDTQYF
TRBJ2-3,TRBV12-3/TRBV12-4,NA,many,TGTGCCACCCGGGACACCCTTCGGGATACGCAGTATTTT,CATRDTLRDTQYF
TRBJ1-5,TRBV6-2/TRBV6-3,NA,many,TGTGCCAGCCGGACGGATTATAGCAATCAGCCCCAGCATTTT,CASRTDYSNQPQHF
TRBJ2-7,TRBV7-9,TRBD1,many,TGTGCCAGCAGCTTAGCAAGGGACAGCCCCAAAGTCGAGCAGTACTTC,CASSLARDSPKVEQYF
TRBJ2-7,TRBV4-3,NA,NA,TGCGCCAGCAGCTCCCGCCTGACCGGGATCCGCTCCTACGAGCAGTACTTC,CASSSRLTGIRSYEQYF
TRBJ2-5,TRBV7-9,TRBD1,few,TGTGCCAGCAGCCCAGGACAGGGGGGGGTCCAAGAGACCCAGTACTTC,CASSPGQGGVQETQYF
TRBJ1-1,TRBV7-9,TRBD1,NA,TGTGCCAGCAGCTCTCCGCCGGGACAGGGAACCATCACTGAAGCTTTCTTT,CASSSPPGQGTITEAFF
TRBJ2-7,TRBV2,NA,NA,TGTGCCAGCGGGGCGAGCAGGACAGATTCCTACGAGCAGTACTTC,CASGASRTDSYEQYF
TRBJ2-2,TRBV5-5,NA,many,TGTGCCAGCAGCTCAGATTTCCGGGAGCTGTTTTTT,CASSSDFRELFF
TRBJ2-2,TRBV4-1,NA,many,TGCGCCAGCAGCCAACAGGGAAGCGGGGAGCTGTTTTTT,CASSQQGSGELFF
TRBJ1-4,TRBV18,NA,few,TGTGCCAGCTCAACCCAGGGTCCCGCAACTAATGAAAAACTGTTTTTT,CASSTQGPATNEKLFF
TRBJ2-3,TRBV27,TRBD2,few,TGTGCCAGCAGTTCACTGACGGGAGGGCCTGACTTGAGCACAGATACGCAGTATTTT,CASSSLTGGPDLSTDTQYF
TRBJ1-3,TRBV12-3/TRBV12-4,NA,few,TGTGCCAGCAGTCCCGAGGCGGGGGGTAACGGGGGAAACACCATATATTTT,CASSPEAGGNGGNTIYF
TRBJ2-3,TRBV7-8,TRBD2,many,TGTGCCAGCAGCCTAGGGACTACCAGTGGGGAAACAGATACGCAGTATTTT,CASSLGTTSGETDTQYF
TRBJ2-7,TRBV27,TRBD1,few,TGTGCCAGCAGTTTACTCCCGGGACAGGGTTACGAGCAGTACTTC,CASSLLPGQGYEQYF
TRBJ2-4,TRBV7-9,NA,NA,TGTGCCAGCAGGCCGGGAAGGACGGACTTC,CASRPGRTDF
TRBJ2-3,TRBV28,TRBD2,few,TGTGCCAGCAGTTTAACTAGCGGGAATACAGATACGCAGTGTTTT,CASSLTSGNTDTQCF
TRBJ2-3,TRBV7-9,TRBD2,NA,TGTGCCAGCAGCCACTTAGGGCGGGGGGGCAACACAGATACGCAGTATTTT,CASSHLGRGGNTDTQYF
TRBJ2-2,TRBV28,TRBD1,few,TGTGCCTGCGGCGGACAGGGGCTCACCGGGACCGGGGAGCTGTTTTTT,CACGGQGLTGTGELFF
TRBJ1-1,TRBV27,TRBD1,few,TGTGCCAGCAGTTTATCCGGACAGGGTTACGTGAACACTGAAGCTTTCTTT,CASSLSGQGYVNTEAFF
TRBJ2-5,TRBV18,TRBD2,many,TGTGCCAGCTCACCTGGCGGGAGGAACCAAGAGACCCAGTACTTC,CASSPGGRNQETQYF
TRBJ2-3,TRBV6-5,TRBD2,many,TGTGCCAGCAGTTACGCGGGAGGCCCTACGAATACGCAGTATTTT,CASSYAGGPTNTQYF
TRBJ2-7,TRBV5-6,NA,many,TGTGCCAGCAGCTTGTGGTTAGCGGTGTACGAGCAGTACTTC,CASSLWLAVYEQYF
TRBJ1-6,TRBV12-3/TRBV12-4,TRBD1,many,TGTGCCAGCGGGTCAGGGGGCCATAATTCACCCCTCCACTTT,CASGSGGHNSPLHF
TRBJ2-3,TRBV28,TRBD2,few,TGTGCCAGCAGTGCGCGGGAGATTGTCACAGATACGCAGTATTTT,CASSAREIVTDTQYF
TRBJ2-7,TRBV19,NA,many,TGTGCCAGTACTTTCACCCACGGATCCTACGAGCAGTACTTC,CASTFTHGSYEQYF
TRBJ2-7,TRBV6-5,TRBD1,NA,TGTACCACCGCACCTTTTACAGGGGGCAGCTACGAGCAGTACTTC,CTTAPFTGGSYEQYF
TRBJ2-7,TRBV11-2,NA,NA,TGTACCAGCAGCTTGACCCCCGGCGGGGAGCAGTACTTC,CTSSLTPGGEQYF
TRBJ2-7,TRBV19,NA,NA,TGTGCCAGTACCCCCGGGACACGGGGAACCTACGAGCAGTACTTC,CASTPGTRGTYEQYF
TRBJ2-1,TRBV4-1,NA,NA,TGCGCCCGCAGCCAACACTCCGGGAGCTCAGTGAATGAGCAGTTCTTC,CARSQHSGSSVNEQFF
TRBJ2-1,TRBV6-2/TRBV6-3,NA,once,TGTGCCAGCAGTTATAGGGGTGAGCAGTTCTTC,CASSYRGEQFF
TRBJ1-5,TRBV5-1,NA,few,TGCGCCAGCACGGGGGGTCGGGGTCGCGACAGCAATCAGCCCCAGCATTTT,CASTGGRGRDSNQPQHF
TRBJ1-5,TRBV7-9,NA,many,TGTGCCAGCAGCACCCTTTCAGGTCAGCCCCAGCATTTT,CASSTLSGQPQHF
TRBJ2-2,TRBV12-3/TRBV12-4,NA,once,TGTGCCAGCAGTTTATTTGGGAACACCGGGGAGCTGTTTTTT,CASSLFGNTGELFF
TRBJ1-1,TRBV4-3,NA,many,TGCGCCAGCAGCCAAGAGCAGGGTGGGACTGAAGCTTTCTTT,CASSQEQGGTEAFF
TRBJ2-7,TRBV7-9,TRBD1,NA,TGTGCCAGCAGCTCCTGGGACAGCCCCGTCTACGAGCAGTACTTC,CASSSWDSPVYEQYF
TRBJ2-7,TRBV9,NA,many,TGTGCCAGCAGCCCCCGAGGCAGCCCCTACGAGCAGTACTTC,CASSPRGSPYEQYF
TRBJ2-7,TRBV4-3,TRBD2,many,TGCGCCAGCAGCCAAGGCGCGGGAGTCTACGAGCAGTACTTC,CASSQGAGVYEQYF
TRBJ2-7,TRBV4-3,TRBD1,NA,TGCGCCAGCAGCCACGACAGGGCTCGCTCCTACGAGCAGTACTTC,CASSHDRARSYEQYF
TRBJ2-7,TRBV7-2,TRBD2,NA,TGTGCCGGCAGCTTCCAACTAGCGATTAGCGGGAGTGGGGACGAGCAGTACTTC,CAGSFQLAISGSGDEQYF
TRBJ1-4,TRBV7-9,NA,NA,TGTGCCAGCAGCTTAGCGGTCTCTAGGGCTGAAGAACTGTTTTTT,CASSLAVSRAEELFF